These 23 T cell receptor beta chains came from one sample sequenced in a study of blood T cell repertoires in COVID-19. The method was immunoSEQ multiplex PCR; TCRdb's version includes in-frame clones alone and lacks a portion of them. The sample has 190,000 or so clones, more than 75% seen once. The material sequenced was peripheral blood. The receptors come from a woman under 30 who had recovered from COVID-19.

In its sample, this clone was seen a few times. CDR3 nucleotide sequence: TGTGCCAGCAGCTACGGGCAGGGGATGAAGACCCAGTACTTC. It specifies CASSYGQGMKTQYF. This chain connects TRBV5-8 to TRBJ2-5, with D maybe TRBD1 (6 bases). This CDR3 comprises 14 residues. The germline V and J ends were trimmed by 3 bases and 6 bases, with 15 bases remaining between them. Germline V CDR1 and CDR2: SGHTS, YDEGEE.

V usage is TRBV7-2 and J usage is TRBJ2-7, with a weak D call TRBD2 (5 bases). Germline V CDR1 and CDR2: SGHTA, FQGNSA. Deletions cut 1 base from V and 4 bases from J, with 14 bases between. The CDR3 extends over 15 amino acids. CDR3 nucleotide sequence: TGTGCCAGCAGCTTAGTGTTGGCAGGAGGATACGAGCAGTACGTC. Amino acid sequence: CASSLVLAGGYEQYV.

This chain connects TRBV19 to TRBJ1-6, with unresolved D. The V end was cut by 1 base, the J end by 7 bases, with 8 bases between. Germline V CDR1 and CDR2: LNHDA, SQIVND (reference sequence). The CDR3 length is 14 residues. The DNA of the CDR3 is TGTGCCAGTAGTATAGTCCACAGCAATTCACCCCTCCACTTT. This encodes CASSIVHSNSPLHF.

The chain carries TRBV11-2 and TRBJ1-2; TRBD1 aligns across 9 bases. J was trimmed by 8 bases and V by 5 bases; bases with no gene match: 9. Germline V gene sequence: CDR1 SGHAT, CDR2 FQNNGV. The CDR3 extends over 14 amino acids. The CDR3 DNA follows: TGTGCCAGCAGCCCCGGGACAGGGCGTTGGGGCTACACCTTC. As protein: CASSPGTGRWGYTF.

The chain combines TRBV5-1 with TRBJ2-5; 13 nucleotides match TRBD2. J was trimmed by 3 bases and V by 4 bases; bases with no gene match: 3. Germline V gene lookup returns CDR1 SGHRS and CDR2 YFSETQ. The CDR3 length is 15 residues. The CDR3 sequence: CASSPGLAGEETQYF. CDR3 nucleotides: TGCGCCAGCAGCCCAGGACTAGCGGGGGAAGAGACCCAGTACTTC.

This sequence joins TRBV28 and TRBJ1-2, with TRBD1 matching 9 bases. Trimming took 2 bases from V and 3 from J; bases not matched to a gene: 7. Germline CDR1 reads MDHEN; CDR2 reads SYDVKM. The CDR3 extends over 16 amino acids. In nucleotides, the CDR3 is TGTGCCAGCAGTTTAGCCGGGACAGGGTCCGACTATGGCTACACCTTC. Residues: CASSLAGTGSDYGYTF.

This clone appeared once. The chain uses TRBV14 and TRBJ1-1; 7 nucleotides agree with TRBD1. The germline V gene has CDR1 SGHDN and CDR2 FVKESK. There are 13 residues in the CDR3. Trimming cost V 4 bases and J 5 bases; bases outside gene matches: 4. In DNA, the CDR3 is TGTGCCAGCAGCCCACAGGGGTGGACTGAAGCTTTCTTT. Translating it yields CASSPQGWTEAFF.

The J gene is TRBJ1-3, the V gene TRBV5-6; a weak D match, TRBD1 (6 bases). Germline-derived CDR1 and CDR2 are SGHDT and YYEEEE. This CDR3 contains 15 residues. The ends were cut back, 1 base at V and 5 bases at J, with 13 bases in the middle. CDR3 residues: CASSLNGGARNTIYF. For the CDR3, the DNA is TGTGCCAGCAGCTTGAATGGGGGGGCCAGAAACACCATATATTTT.

In its sample, this clone was seen once. This chain uses TRBV19 with TRBJ2-1; TRBD2 matches 9 bases. V shed 3 bases, J shed 3 bases, and the junction held 3 bases outside the gene matches. CDR1 and CDR2 from the germline V gene are LNHDA and SQIVND (reference sequence). The CDR3 consists of 15 residues. CDR3 nucleotide sequence: TGTGCCAGTAGTATCGGACTAGCGATCTACAATGAGCAGTTCTTC. The encoded protein is CASSIGLAIYNEQFF. Full variable domain (remainder filled in from reference TRBV19 and TRBJ2-1): DGGITQSPKYLFRKEGQNVTLSCEQNLNHDAMYWYRQDPGQGLRLIYYSQIVNDFQKGDIAEGYSVSREKKESFPLTVTSAQKNPTAFYLCASSIGLAIYNEQFFGPGTRLTVL.

This chain uses TRBV7-9 with TRBJ1-6; a possible D gene is TRBD1 (6 bases). V was trimmed by 5 bases and J by 7 bases, leaving 21 bases between them. Germline CDR1 is SEHNR and CDR2 is FQNEAQ (reference sequence). This CDR3 has 17 residues. CDR3 loop: CASSPGRRTELNSPLHF. The CDR3 bases are TGTGCCAGCAGCCCCGGACGGAGGACAGAATTAAATTCACCCCTCCACTTT.

The chain uses TRBV2 and TRBJ1-1; unclear D gene. The CDR3 is 14 amino acids. CDR1 and CDR2 (germline): SNHLY, FYNNEI. The V end was cut by 7 bases, the J end by 1 base, with 13 bases between. The CDR3 DNA follows: TGTGCCAGCATGGTTGGGCTGAGGAACACTGAAGCTTTCTTT. Translation: CASMVGLRNTEAFF.

This rearrangement joins TRBV9 to TRBJ2-1, with D uncertain. The germline V and J ends were trimmed by 4 bases and 5 bases, with 13 bases remaining between them. The germline V gene encodes CDR1 SGDLS and CDR2 YYNGEE. The CDR3 sequence is 14 residues long. CDR3 loop: CASSSDGVHNEQFF. CDR3 sequence (DNA): TGTGCCAGCAGCTCCGACGGAGTCCACAATGAGCAGTTCTTC. The full variable domain, in which reference TRBV9 and TRBJ2-1 provide the parts outside the CDR3, is DSGVTQTPKHLITATGQRVTLRCSPRSGDLSVYWYQQSLDQGLQFLIQYYNGEERAKGNILERFSAQQFPDLHSELNLSSLELGDSALYFCASSSDGVHNEQFFGPGTRLTVL.

This sequence joins TRBV5-6 and TRBJ2-2, with D maybe TRBD2 (6 bases). CDR1 SGHDT and CDR2 YYEEEE come from the germline V gene. Trimming cost V 4 bases and J 6 bases, with 10 bases left between them. There are 13 residues in the CDR3. The CDR3 nucleotides are TGTGCCAGCAGCGTCGGGAGATCCGGGGAGCTGTTTTTT. Encoded protein: CASSVGRSGELFF.

The rearrangement links TRBV18 to TRBJ1-5; 9 positions match TRBD1. Germline V lookup: CDR1 KGHSH, CDR2 LQKENI. Trimming took 3 bases from V and 0 from J; bases not matched to a gene: 6. This CDR3 comprises 17 residues. CDR3 in amino acids: CASSPGQGHYSNQPQHF. The DNA of the CDR3 is TGTGCCAGCTCACCGGGACAGGGACACTATAGCAATCAGCCCCAGCATTTT.

This clone appeared a few times. The genes are TRBV6-1 and TRBJ1-6; weak D call: TRBD1 (6 bases). Germline assignment: CDR1 MNHNS and CDR2 SASEGT. CDR3 size: 14 residues. V shed 5 bases and J shed 8 bases, with 13 bases lying between them. CDR3 sequence reads: CASSFTGSHSPLHF. The CDR3 nucleotides are TGTGCCAGCAGTTTCACAGGGTCCCATTCACCCCTCCACTTT.

This sequence joins TRBV18 and TRBJ2-3; D is unclear. V dropped 2 bases and J dropped 2 bases, with 11 bases sitting between them. This CDR3 is built from 15 residues. CDR1 KGHSH and CDR2 LQKENI come from the germline V gene. The CDR3 region has the DNA TGTGCCAGCTCACCAGGTCAGGTGTACACAGATACGCAGTATTTT. Protein product: CASSPGQVYTDTQYF.

The V call is TRBV7-9, the J call TRBJ2-7; D might be TRBD1 (5 bases). Between the trimmed V and J ends, which lost 7 bases and 6 bases, there was a span of 22 bases. CDR1 and CDR2 (germline): SEHNR, FQNEAQ (reference sequence). This CDR3 has 15 residues. CDR3 coding DNA: TGTGCCAGCACCCGAGTAGGGGCTCCCTCTGTCGAGCAGTACTTC. It translates to CASTRVGAPSVEQYF. The whole variable domain, filled in from reference TRBV7-9 and TRBJ2-7, reads DTGVSQNPRHKITKRGQNVTFRCDPISEHNRLYWYRQTLGQGPEFLTYFQNEAQLEKSRLLSDRFSAERPKGSFSTLEIQRTEQGDSAMYLCASTRVGAPSVEQYFGPGTRLTVT.

This clone was seen a single time. V and J are TRBV27 and TRBJ2-7, with TRBD2 identical over 14 bases. V lost 6 bases and J lost 7; bases outside the gene matches: 5. The CDR3 runs to 14 residues. Germline V lookup: CDR1 MNHEY, CDR2 SMNVEV (reference sequence). The chain's CDR3 is CASSPGLAGVEQYF. The CDR3 DNA reads TGTGCCAGCAGCCCGGGACTAGCGGGGGTAGAGCAGTACTTC.

The chain couples TRBV29-1 to TRBJ2-5; 8 bases are shared with TRBD2. Germline V gives CDR1 SQVTM, CDR2 ANQGSEA. CDR3 size: 18 residues. After removal of 3 bases from V and 2 bases from J, the junction contained 17 bases not matched to a gene. CDR3 in amino acids: CSVDGTGRGGDLQETQYF. The CDR3 coding sequence is TGCAGCGTTGATGGGACCGGGAGGGGCGGTGACCTACAAGAGACCCAGTACTTC.

A remark on this clone: Compared with germline, one end of the junction differs, possibly owing to a read error. V usage is TRBV7-3 and J usage is TRBJ2-3, with 7 bases that match TRBD1. This CDR3 has 16 residues. Germline values: CDR1 SGHTA, CDR2 FQGTGA. This chain's CDR3 is CASSLTRDRGTDTQYF. CDR3 sequence (DNA): TGTGCCAGCAGCCTAACCCGGGACAGAGGAACAGATACGCAGTATTTT. Combining the CDR3 with reference TRBV7-3 and TRBJ2-3 gives the whole variable domain GAGVSQTPSNKVTEKGKYVELRCDPISGHTALYWYRQSLGQGPEFLIYFQGTGAADDSGLPNDRFFAVRPEGSVSTLKIQRTERGDSAVYLCASSLTRDRGTDTQYFGPGTRLTVL.

J is TRBJ2-5 and V is TRBV19; 7 positions agree with TRBD1. The CDR3 consists of 15 residues. V shed 4 bases, J shed 1 base, and the junction held 6 bases outside the gene matches. In germline, CDR1 is LNHDA, CDR2 SQIVND (reference sequence). The DNA for the CDR3 is TGTGCCAGTAGTACCTTGACAGGGTCCCAAGAGACCCAGTACTTC. Translated: CASSTLTGSQETQYF.

This rearrangement joins TRBV27 to TRBJ1-6; 10 bases fit TRBD1. The CDR3 extends over 15 amino acids. V was clipped by 6 bases and J by 12 bases; unmatched bases: 11. CDR1 is MNHEY and CDR2 is SMNVEV in the germline V gene (reference sequence). CDR3 DNA sequence: TGTGCCAGCAGAGATTATCGGGACAGGGGTCGACCCCTCCACTTT. Its translation is CASRDYRDRGRPLHF.

This clone was detected once. CDR3 protein: CASRDRQKYEQYV. DNA of the CDR3: TGTGCCAGCAGGGACCGACAGAAATACGAGCAGTACGTC. The chain is built from TRBV6-1 and TRBJ2-7, with D maybe TRBD1 (5 bases). CDR1 is MNHNS, CDR2 SASEGT, per germline. V was pared by 6 bases and J by 4 bases, with 13 bases between. CDR3 length: 13 amino acids.